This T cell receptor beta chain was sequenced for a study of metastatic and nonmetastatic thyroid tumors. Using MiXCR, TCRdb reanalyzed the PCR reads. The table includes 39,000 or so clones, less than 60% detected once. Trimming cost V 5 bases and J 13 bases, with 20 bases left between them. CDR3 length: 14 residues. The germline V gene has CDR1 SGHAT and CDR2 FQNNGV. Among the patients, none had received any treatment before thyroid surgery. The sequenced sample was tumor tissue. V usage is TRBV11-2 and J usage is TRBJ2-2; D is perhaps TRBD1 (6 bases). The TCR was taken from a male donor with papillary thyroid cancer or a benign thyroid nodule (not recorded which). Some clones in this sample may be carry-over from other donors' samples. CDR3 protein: CASSRDRTGEVLFF. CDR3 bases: TGTGCCAGCAGCCGCGACAGGACCGGTGAGGTGCTGTTTTTT. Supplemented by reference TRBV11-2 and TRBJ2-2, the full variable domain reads EAGVAQSPRYKIIEKRQSVAFWCNPISGHATLYWYQQILGQGPKLLIQFQNNGVVDDSQLPKDRFSAERLKGVDSTLKIQPAKLEDSAVYLCASSRDRTGEVLFFGEGSRLTVL.